This T cell receptor beta chain was documented in a study of cytomegalovirus exposure and HLA in healthy donors. There are 14 residues in the CDR3. Germline assignment: CDR1 SNHLY and CDR2 FYNNEI. The germline V and J ends were trimmed by 2 bases and 0 bases, with 7 bases remaining between them. As regards this clone: Its antigen is not identified.

Findings and limits, study-wide: Presence/absence analyses assumed roughly uniform sequencing depth across donors. Specificity of a few CMV-associated chains for CMV antigens was verified in vitro.

The PCR contained 60 Vbeta and 13 Jbeta primers. Authors' methods: Later, 65 million to 85 million unique TCR beta chains were counted in an analysis, and some 10 million of them were shared. Some clones are missing from TCRdb's copy, which holds only in-frame ones; the method was immunoSEQ multiplex PCR. The V and J calls and clone size were taken over from that table, and D and trimming were inferred from the DNA. The table has 95,000 to 150,000 clones, about 80% seen once. This sequence joins TRBV2 and TRBJ1-1; a weak D match, TRBD1 (5 bases). This TCR derives from a woman between 50 and 59 years old in good health and CMV-seropositive. Sequences were obtained from PBMCs. The CDR3 DNA is TGTGCCAGCAGTGAAAGGGGTCTGAACACTGAAGCTTTCTTT. The encoded protein is CASSERGLNTEAFF.